This TCR beta chain originates from a study of glioma-infiltrating T cells. Study-level findings and limits: Tissue-blood divergence was below expectation in non-neoplastic patients, above in gliomas.

The V end was cut by 8 bases, the J end by 7 bases, with 13 bases between. CDR1 and CDR2 (germline): MDHEN, SYDVKM. This CDR3 contains 12 residues. The iRepertoire nested amplicon-rescue multiplex PCR amplified TCR alpha and beta CDR3s from RNA. MiXCR was run by TCRdb on the multiplex PCR reads, yielding one entry per CDR3 protein. Of fewer than 500,000 distinct CDR3 sequences listed, roughly two fifths are singletons. As to this clonotype: Antigen unknown.

J is TRBJ2-3 and V is TRBV28; maybe TRBD2 (6 bases). The clonotype comes from a human donor with low-grade glioma or glioblastoma, undergoing nonglioma brain surgery, or in good health (not recorded which). What was sequenced was glioma tissue, nonneoplastic brain tissue, or PBMCs (not recorded which). The CDR3 protein is CASGTEGYTQYF. DNA for the CDR3: TGTGCCAGCGGTACGGAGGGGTATACGCAGTATTTT.